A selection of T cell receptor beta chains follows, all from one sample in a study of T-cell reconstitution after alpha-beta-depleted transplantation in children. In TCRdb, the PCR reads were re-called with MiXCR into one record per CDR3 protein. This sample has some 390,000 distinct CDR3 sequences, with roughly 20% found just once. Source: PBMCs from the stem cell graft donor, taken from the stem cell graft. The source is a human donor who donated a stem cell graft to a child with acute myeloid leukemia. Each CDR3 is given with its conserved first and last residue. The D gene is left open where the match is weak. The size field is filled for only some rows; it gives once, few, many or a size class.

abundance: few; d_gene: TRBD1; v_gene: TRBV5-1; j_gene: TRBJ1-2; CDR3aa: CASSFTGDYGYTF; CDR3nt: TGCGCCAGCAGCTTTACAGGGGACTATGGCTACACCTTC
abundance: once; d_gene: TRBD2; v_gene: TRBV18; j_gene: TRBJ2-1; CDR3aa: CASSPGGRGESYNEQFF; CDR3nt: TGTGCCAGCTCACCCGGCGGGAGGGGCGAATCCTACAATGAGCAGTTCTTC
abundance: many; d_gene: -; v_gene: TRBV20-1; j_gene: TRBJ1-1; CDR3aa: CSAIESTEAFF; CDR3nt: TGCAGTGCTATCGAGAGCACTGAAGCTTTCTTT
abundance: many; d_gene: TRBD1; v_gene: TRBV12-5; j_gene: TRBJ2-3; CDR3aa: CASAPGQQRTDTQYF; CDR3nt: TGTGCTAGTGCCCCGGGACAGCAACGCACAGATACGCAGTATTTT
abundance: few; d_gene: -; v_gene: TRBV6-5; j_gene: TRBJ2-3; CDR3aa: CASSYTNRGGAQYF; CDR3nt: TGTGCCAGCAGTTACACCAACAGGGGGGGAGCGCAGTATTTT
abundance: many; d_gene: -; v_gene: TRBV7-9; j_gene: TRBJ2-1; CDR3aa: CASTPVKAPEQFF; CDR3nt: TGTGCCAGCACCCCCGTGAAGGCGCCTGAGCAGTTCTTC
abundance: -; d_gene: TRBD1; v_gene: TRBV7-9; j_gene: TRBJ2-2; CDR3aa: CASSLTTGATGELFF; CDR3nt: TGTGCCAGCAGCTTAACCACAGGGGCCACCGGGGAGCTGTTTTTT
abundance: -; d_gene: -; v_gene: TRBV6-5; j_gene: TRBJ2-5; CDR3aa: CASSYSPGEETQYF; CDR3nt: TGTGCCAGCAGTTACTCGCCGGGAGAAGAGACCCAGTACTTC
abundance: -; d_gene: TRBD2; v_gene: TRBV5-1; j_gene: TRBJ2-7; CDR3aa: CASGPTAGRGYEQYF; CDR3nt: TGCGCCAGCGGTCCCACGGCGGGGAGGGGTTACGAGCAGTACTTC
abundance: -; d_gene: TRBD1; v_gene: TRBV27; j_gene: TRBJ2-7; CDR3aa: CASGTGGGYEQYF; CDR3nt: TGTGCCAGCGGCACAGGGGGTGGCTACGAGCAGTACTTC
abundance: few; d_gene: -; v_gene: TRBV30; j_gene: TRBJ2-1; CDR3aa: CAWSEDSPEQFF; CDR3nt: TGTGCCTGGAGCGAGGACAGCCCTGAGCAGTTCTTC
abundance: few; d_gene: -; v_gene: TRBV7-9; j_gene: TRBJ2-3; CDR3aa: CASSQGSSTDTQYF; CDR3nt: TGTGCCAGCAGCCAAGGATCTAGCACAGATACGCAGTATTTT
abundance: many; d_gene: -; v_gene: TRBV20-1; j_gene: TRBJ2-2; CDR3aa: CSAPREARTGELFF; CDR3nt: TGCAGTGCTCCCCGGGAAGCGAGAACCGGGGAGCTGTTTTTT
abundance: many; d_gene: TRBD2; v_gene: TRBV12-3/TRBV12-4; j_gene: TRBJ2-1; CDR3aa: CASRFGLGIYNEQFF; CDR3nt: TGTGCCAGCCGGTTTGGACTAGGAATTTACAATGAGCAGTTCTTC
abundance: -; d_gene: TRBD2; v_gene: TRBV10-3; j_gene: TRBJ2-7; CDR3aa: CAITSSGPGEQYF; CDR3nt: TGTGCCATCACAAGTAGCGGGCCAGGGGAGCAGTACTTC
abundance: many; d_gene: TRBD1; v_gene: TRBV20-1; j_gene: TRBJ2-7; CDR3aa: CSATDRAYEQYF; CDR3nt: TGCAGTGCTACGGACAGGGCCTACGAGCAGTACTTC
abundance: -; d_gene: -; v_gene: TRBV14; j_gene: TRBJ1-1; CDR3aa: CASSQVAGADTEAFF; CDR3nt: TGTGCCAGCAGCCAAGTTGCGGGGGCGGACACTGAAGCTTTCTTT
abundance: many; d_gene: TRBD1; v_gene: TRBV28; j_gene: TRBJ1-4; CDR3aa: CASSQTGGNEKLFF; CDR3nt: TGTGCCAGCAGTCAGACAGGGGGTAATGAAAAACTGTTTTTT
abundance: many; d_gene: TRBD1; v_gene: TRBV29-1; j_gene: TRBJ1-4; CDR3aa: CSVNPGQGGEKLFF; CDR3nt: TGCAGCGTTAACCCGGGACAGGGGGGCGAAAAACTGTTTTTT
abundance: few; d_gene: -; v_gene: TRBV29-1; j_gene: TRBJ2-3; CDR3aa: CSVDAGSADTQYF; CDR3nt: TGCAGCGTTGATGCAGGGTCCGCAGATACGCAGTATTTT
abundance: few; d_gene: TRBD1; v_gene: TRBV20-1; j_gene: TRBJ1-6; CDR3aa: CSAQGAVNSPLHF; CDR3nt: TGCAGTGCTCAGGGGGCTGTTAATTCACCCCTCCACTTT
abundance: -; d_gene: -; v_gene: TRBV6-2/TRBV6-3; j_gene: TRBJ2-3; CDR3aa: CASNPPHSDTQYF; CDR3nt: TGTGCCAGCAATCCCCCTCATTCCGATACGCAGTATTTT
abundance: few; d_gene: -; v_gene: TRBV12-1; j_gene: TRBJ1-1; CDR3aa: CASSFDVEAFF; CDR3nt: TGTGCCAGCAGCTTTGACGTTGAAGCTTTCTTT
abundance: many; d_gene: TRBD2; v_gene: TRBV20-1; j_gene: TRBJ2-2; CDR3aa: CSARDNRAGDTGELFF; CDR3nt: TGCAGTGCTAGAGATAATAGAGCGGGAGACACCGGGGAGCTGTTTTTT
abundance: few; d_gene: -; v_gene: TRBV28; j_gene: TRBJ1-6; CDR3aa: CASRPMDSSYNSPLHF; CDR3nt: TGTGCCAGCCGACCAATGGACAGCTCCTATAATTCACCCCTCCACTTT
abundance: few; d_gene: -; v_gene: TRBV9; j_gene: TRBJ2-7; CDR3aa: CASGRAAYEQYF; CDR3nt: TGTGCCAGTGGCCGGGCCGCTTACGAGCAGTACTTC
abundance: many; d_gene: TRBD2; v_gene: TRBV20-1; j_gene: TRBJ2-1; CDR3aa: CSARAPGSGRLGNEQFF; CDR3nt: TGCAGTGCTCGCGCCCCAGGGAGCGGGAGGCTGGGGAATGAGCAGTTCTTC
abundance: few; d_gene: -; v_gene: TRBV5-1; j_gene: TRBJ2-1; CDR3aa: CASSRDPGPVSSYNEQFF; CDR3nt: TGCGCCAGCAGCAGAGACCCCGGACCTGTTAGCTCCTACAATGAGCAGTTCTTC
abundance: few; d_gene: -; v_gene: TRBV28; j_gene: TRBJ2-7; CDR3aa: CATRAGFAYSAYEQYF; CDR3nt: TGTGCCACCCGGGCCGGGTTTGCCTATTCAGCCTACGAGCAGTACTTC
abundance: many; d_gene: -; v_gene: TRBV5-1; j_gene: TRBJ2-1; CDR3aa: CASTRGNEQFF; CDR3nt: TGTGCCAGCACCCGTGGGAATGAGCAGTTCTTC
abundance: many; d_gene: -; v_gene: TRBV6-5; j_gene: TRBJ1-2; CDR3aa: CASSYTRLNYGYTF; CDR3nt: TGTGCCAGCAGTTACACGAGACTAAACTATGGCTACACCTTC
abundance: -; d_gene: -; v_gene: TRBV20-1; j_gene: TRBJ2-7; CDR3aa: CSARRKEGVSYEQYF; CDR3nt: TGCAGTGCTCGAAGGAAGGAAGGGGTTTCCTACGAGCAGTACTTC
abundance: -; d_gene: -; v_gene: TRBV27; j_gene: TRBJ2-7; CDR3aa: CASRQGLFPYEQYF; CDR3nt: TGTGCCAGCAGGCAGGGTCTGTTCCCCTACGAGCAGTACTTC
abundance: -; d_gene: -; v_gene: TRBV12-3/TRBV12-4; j_gene: TRBJ2-7; CDR3aa: CASSDQGREQYF; CDR3nt: TGTGCCAGCAGTGATCAGGGGCGAGAGCAGTACTTC
abundance: -; d_gene: TRBD1; v_gene: TRBV18; j_gene: TRBJ1-5; CDR3aa: CASSEGQGSNQPQHF; CDR3nt: TGTGCCAGCTCCGAGGGACAGGGGAGCAATCAGCCCCAGCATTTT
abundance: -; d_gene: -; v_gene: TRBV24-1; j_gene: TRBJ2-6; CDR3aa: CATSAGIHSGANVLTF; CDR3nt: TGTGCCACCAGTGCAGGGATCCACTCTGGGGCCAACGTCCTGACTTTC
abundance: few; d_gene: TRBD2; v_gene: TRBV12-3/TRBV12-4; j_gene: TRBJ2-3; CDR3aa: CASSQLAGADTQYF; CDR3nt: TGTGCCAGCAGCCAACTAGCGGGAGCAGATACGCAGTATTTT
abundance: -; d_gene: -; v_gene: TRBV29-1; j_gene: TRBJ2-5; CDR3aa: CSVGQGATGETQYF; CDR3nt: TGCAGCGTTGGTCAGGGTGCAACGGGGGAGACCCAGTACTTC
abundance: -; d_gene: TRBD2; v_gene: TRBV27; j_gene: TRBJ2-1; CDR3aa: CASSLRLAGLTYNEQFF; CDR3nt: TGTGCCAGCAGTTTAAGACTAGCGGGGCTCACCTACAATGAGCAGTTCTTC
abundance: -; d_gene: -; v_gene: TRBV5-1; j_gene: TRBJ2-3; CDR3aa: CASSLDLARTDTQYF; CDR3nt: TGCGCCAGCAGCTTGGACCTAGCGAGGACAGATACGCAGTATTTT
abundance: many; d_gene: -; v_gene: TRBV25-1; j_gene: TRBJ2-2; CDR3aa: CASSEWENTGELFF; CDR3nt: TGTGCCAGCAGTGAATGGGAGAACACCGGGGAGCTGTTTTTT
abundance: many; d_gene: TRBD2; v_gene: TRBV13; j_gene: TRBJ2-7; CDR3aa: CASSLWTSSEQYF; CDR3nt: TGTGCCAGCAGCCTCTGGACTAGCTCCGAGCAGTACTTC
abundance: -; d_gene: TRBD2; v_gene: TRBV28; j_gene: TRBJ2-1; CDR3aa: CASSPDRTSPQNEQFF; CDR3nt: TGTGCCAGCAGTCCCGACCGGACTAGCCCCCAGAATGAGCAGTTCTTC
abundance: few; d_gene: -; v_gene: TRBV7-2; j_gene: TRBJ2-1; CDR3aa: CASSFTGGDEQFF; CDR3nt: TGTGCCAGCAGCTTCACAGGGGGGGATGAGCAGTTCTTC
abundance: few; d_gene: -; v_gene: TRBV12-3/TRBV12-4; j_gene: TRBJ2-2; CDR3aa: CASSLGWGNTGELFF; CDR3nt: TGTGCCAGCAGTTTAGGTTGGGGGAACACCGGGGAGCTGTTTTTT
abundance: -; d_gene: -; v_gene: TRBV6-7; j_gene: TRBJ1-5; CDR3aa: CASRAREGRGQSQPQHF; CDR3nt: TGTGCCAGCAGAGCCCGGGAGGGGAGGGGACAAAGTCAGCCCCAGCATTTT
abundance: many; d_gene: TRBD2; v_gene: TRBV29-1; j_gene: TRBJ2-1; CDR3aa: CSVILAGVGEQFF; CDR3nt: TGCAGCGTTATACTAGCGGGAGTAGGTGAGCAGTTCTTC
abundance: few; d_gene: -; v_gene: TRBV20-1; j_gene: TRBJ2-1; CDR3aa: CSATAPSVGEQFF; CDR3nt: TGCAGTGCTACCGCTCCTAGCGTAGGTGAGCAGTTCTTC
abundance: -; d_gene: TRBD2; v_gene: TRBV2; j_gene: TRBJ2-1; CDR3aa: CASTLLAGAYNEQFF; CDR3nt: TGTGCCAGCACCCTACTAGCGGGAGCCTACAATGAGCAGTTCTTC
abundance: -; d_gene: TRBD2; v_gene: TRBV7-3; j_gene: TRBJ2-3; CDR3aa: CASSLSGGSRTDTQYF; CDR3nt: TGTGCCAGCAGCTTATCGGGCGGGAGCCGCACAGATACGCAGTATTTT
abundance: -; d_gene: -; v_gene: TRBV15; j_gene: TRBJ1-1; CDR3aa: CATSTEGGREAFF; CDR3nt: TGTGCCACCAGCACCGAAGGCGGGAGGGAAGCTTTCTTT